This TCR beta chain was profiled in a study of blood T cell repertoires in COVID-19 (dated by TCRdb to the early 2020s). With respect to the entire study: Collaborator samples came from the United States, Italy and Spain and covered acute and convalescent phases of COVID-19. The dataset comprised deeply sampled blood TCRbeta repertoires from subjects exposed to, actively infected with, or recovered from COVID-19. The repertoires were made available in a free public database intended to serve as a resource for research on the immune response to SARS-CoV-2. Where available, HLA class I and class II types were obtained from metadata supplied by the sample provider rather than from assay-based typing. A de-identified subject ID, COVID-19 status, age in years and sex were almost always included in the sample metadata. The material from the prospective study consisted of cDNA or gDNA derived from T cells, B-cell-depleted T cells, or PBMCs. The samples were drawn from the first 160 participants of the ongoing ImmuneRACE study and from roughly 1,300 subjects provided by 6 global collaborators.

Whole blood was collected in K2EDTA tubes by collaborating institutions according to the institutions' own protocols. Collaborator samples were shipped for TCRbeta analysis as frozen whole blood, isolated PBMCs, or DNA extracted from either sample type. TCRbeta CDR3 regions were amplified from genomic DNA by means of the immunoSEQ Assay, a bias-controlled multiplex PCR. The source study handled its data this way. Nucleated cell counts per sample were estimated from amplification of reference gene primers within the assay. To quantify the absolute abundance of each unique TCRbeta CDR3 rearrangement, sequence reads were collapsed and filtered. For each sample, productive Simpson clonality was calculated as the square root of Simpson's diversity index across productive rearrangements. TCRdb stores this immuneACCESS table with in-frame sequences only. Part of the clones is absent; in the studies checked, under half of the shortfall reflects unresolved V genes, and no reason is known for the rest. Clone size and the V and J calls come from that table; the DNA yielded D and trimming. Across this sample there are about 98,000 clones, with 82% seen only once. Under 13% of the sample goes to the ten largest clones.

The germline V and J ends show losses of 2 bases and 3 bases respectively, and no gene match explains 5 bases of the junction. The CDR3 has 15 amino acids, counting the end cysteine and phenylalanine. Only CDR3 DNA is held: 45 bases, read in frame from base 1. CDR1 and CDR2, per the germline V gene, are LGHNA and YNFKEQ. As to this clone: This receptor's antigen is unknown. It has no much larger one-base neighbor in the sample; base qualities were not kept.

General findings and caveats noted by the study authors: How much clinical and demographic metadata was included differed by source and by participant, and the metadata was provided uncurated.

The sequencing sample was made of peripheral blood. The receptor's source is an older man with active or convalescent COVID-19. The chain links TRBV4-2 with TRBJ2-7; the central 9 bases match TRBD1. The nucleotides are TGTGCCAGCAGCCAACTGGGGACAGGGAGCTACGAGCAGTACTTC. Its protein is CASSQLGTGSYEQYF.